Sequencing of this T cell receptor beta chain was carried out in a study of T cells in Graves' hyperthyroidism and ophthalmopathy. This CDR3 comprises 17 residues. V dropped 3 bases and J dropped 0 bases, with 15 bases sitting between them. Germline lookup yields CDR1 SGHAT and CDR2 FQNNGV. Regarding the study as a whole: Onset of ophthalmopathy came a median 6.5 months after the model predicted it. Among thyroid clonotypes expanded above 0.001, most also appeared in blood.

A Clinical Activity Score of at least 3, a NOSPECS grade of at least 4 and a duration under 3 months were recorded in the ophthalmopathy patients. Exclusion criteria comprised uncontrolled infection, other autoimmune disease, pregnancy or lactation. Researchers amplified the TCR beta CDR3 regions from RNA transcripts. A set of HTBI primers served as the primers for a first-round RT-PCR of the TCR CDR3. TCRdb redid the calling of the multiplex PCR reads with MiXCR, one entry per CDR3 protein. The sample has some 580,000 distinct CDR3 sequences; around 15% are singletons. Ten or more counts support this clonotype. Its antigen is as yet unknown.

The chain combines TRBV11-2 with TRBJ2-1; tentatively, D is TRBD2 (7 bases). Sequences were obtained from blood. The receptor comes from a middle-aged woman with Graves' ophthalmopathy. CDR3 in amino acids: CASSLGGARSSYNEQFF. The CDR3, as DNA: TGTGCCAGCAGCTTGGGGGGGGCCCGAAGCTCCTACAATGAGCAGTTCTTC.